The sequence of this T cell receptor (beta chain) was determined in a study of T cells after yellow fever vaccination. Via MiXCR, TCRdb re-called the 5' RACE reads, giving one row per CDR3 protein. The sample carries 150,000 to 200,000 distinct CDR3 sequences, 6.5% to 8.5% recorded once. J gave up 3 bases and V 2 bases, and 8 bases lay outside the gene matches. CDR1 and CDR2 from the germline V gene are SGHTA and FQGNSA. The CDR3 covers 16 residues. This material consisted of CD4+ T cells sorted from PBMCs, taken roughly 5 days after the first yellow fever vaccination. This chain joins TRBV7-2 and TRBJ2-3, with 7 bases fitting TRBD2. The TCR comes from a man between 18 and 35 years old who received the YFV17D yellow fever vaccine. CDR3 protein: CASSLWASGNTDTQYF. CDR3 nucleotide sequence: TGTGCCAGCAGCTTATGGGCTAGCGGTAATACAGATACGCAGTATTTT.